The present entry profiles one T cell receptor (beta chain) with its context. This sample is part of a study of blood T cell repertoires in COVID-19. Study summary: Material from acute and convalescent COVID-19 was sourced from the United States, Italy and Spain. T cells, B-cell-depleted T cells, or PBMCs provided the cDNA or gDNA that served as material.

Per the study methods: Reference gene primers were amplified, and this amplification served to estimate nucleated cell counts. Only in-frame clones appear in the TCRdb table, and some are missing; sequencing was by immunoSEQ multiplex PCR. V, J and clone size derive from that table, while D and trimming were established from the DNA sequence. The table lists roughly 80,000 clones, 85% to 95% of them singletons. The clonotype was recovered from a man in his sixties with acute or convalescent COVID-19. Sequencing was done on a sample of peripheral blood.

CDR3 in DNA: TGTGCCAGCAGTTACGCCCCGGGACAGGGCAATCAGCCCCAGCATTTT. It is translated as CASSYAPGQGNQPQHF. The chain joins TRBV6-2 or TRBV6-3 to TRBJ1-5, with 8 bases fitting TRBD1. Germline V CDR1 and CDR2: MNHEY, SVGEGT. The V and J ends lost 2 bases and 2 bases, in that order; junction bases with no gene match: 5. The CDR3 sequence is 16 residues long.